The 18 T cell receptor beta chains below come from one sample, sequenced in a study of T cells after yellow fever vaccination (dated by TCRdb to the late 2010s). The treatment or condition label for this specimen denotes: live attenuated yellow fever vaccine strain. Library method: 5' RACE. Instrument used: Illumina NovaSeq 6000. In-frame beta chains were kept once TCRdb had trimmed the public reads at Q25 with fastp and called clones with MiXCR. CDR3 protein duplicates are merged, each entry listing the most common genes and DNA. This sample has 300,000 to 350,000 distinct CDR3 sequences in its table, and over 3.5% of those were observed once. The ten most abundant clones make up approximately 19% of the sample. This specimen consisted of PBMCs, obtained 15 days after the yellow fever booster vaccination. These TCRs come from a man between 18 and 35 years old who received the YFV17D yellow fever vaccine.

This chain uses TRBV27 with TRBJ1-5, with a tentative D call TRBD1 (5 bases). This CDR3 has 13 amino acids. CDR1 and CDR2 from the germline V gene are MNHEY and SMNVEV (reference sequence). V dropped 5 bases and J dropped 7 bases, with 12 bases sitting between them. The CDR3 coding sequence is TGTGCCAGCAGTCCTCTGGGACCCCAGCCCCAGCATTTT. Protein: CASSPLGPQPQHF.

At least ten counts were recorded for this clonotype. The chain combines TRBV11-3 with TRBJ2-2; tentatively, D is TRBD2 (5 bases). Germline lookup yields CDR1 SGHNT and CDR2 YENEEA. Trimming took off 5 bases at V and 2 bases at J, with 12 bases between the two ends. The CDR3 is made up of 15 amino acids. DNA of the CDR3: TGTGCCAGCAGCCCCTCGCTAGCCAACACCGGGGAGCTGTTTTTT. Amino acids: CASSPSLANTGELFF.

Many counts were recorded for this clonotype. The gene calls are TRBV24-1 and TRBJ2-1, with no clear D. Trimming shortened V by 3 bases and J by 10 bases, and 9 bases separated the two germline ends. This CDR3 is built from 12 residues. Germline CDR1 is KGHDR and CDR2 is SFDVKD. The CDR3 spells CATSDQDREQFF. The CDR3 nucleotides are TGTGCCACCAGTGATCAGGACCGCGAGCAGTTCTTC.

This clonotype was seen at least ten times. The chain couples TRBV5-1 to TRBJ1-2, with D possibly matching TRBD1 (6 bases). CDR1 is SGHRS and CDR2 is YFSETQ in the germline V gene. V dropped 2 bases and J dropped 8 bases, with 10 bases sitting between them. CDR3 length: 12 residues. CDR3: CASSFSGEGYTF. The CDR3 DNA sequence: TGCGCCAGCAGCTTTTCAGGGGAAGGCTACACCTTC.

The chain is built from TRBV9 and TRBJ2-3, with 9 positions matching TRBD2. There are 15 residues in the CDR3. V gave up 1 base and J gave up 4 bases; unmatched junction bases: 4. CDR1 and CDR2 from the germline V gene are SGDLS and YYNGEE. CDR3 coding DNA: TGTGCCAGCAGCGTAAGCGGGGGGCAATCAGATACGCAGTATTTT. This translates into CASSVSGGQSDTQYF.

This clonotype was picked up a small number of times. This chain connects TRBV5-6 to TRBJ1-1; D is undetermined. Per the germline V gene, CDR1 is SGHDT and CDR2 is YYEEEE. The CDR3 extends over 14 amino acids. The V end was cut by 1 base, the J end by 3 bases, with 10 bases between. CDR3 loop: CASSLQVSYTEAFF. The CDR3, as DNA: TGTGCCAGCAGCTTGCAGGTTAGCTACACTGAAGCTTTCTTT.

This clonotype was detected ten times or more. The CDR3 DNA is TGTGCCAGCAGCCCCCTCACGGGCAGCCACGGGTGGGATGAGCAGTTCTTC. Translated: CASSPLTGSHGWDEQFF. The J gene is TRBJ2-1, the V gene TRBV11-2, with D unclear. Germline V gene sequence: CDR1 SGHAT, CDR2 FQNNGV. This CDR3 has 17 amino acids. V lost 5 bases and J 8 bases, leaving 25 bases between the germline ends.

As for this clonotype: The junction differs from germline at one of its ends, possibly a read error. The chain joins TRBV5-1 to TRBJ2-5; 11 nucleotides match TRBD2. Per the germline V gene, CDR1 is SGHRS and CDR2 is YFSETQ. The CDR3 contains 17 residues. CDR3 loop: CASTLGLAGGRGETQYF. DNA of the CDR3: TGCGCCAGCACCTTGGGCCTAGCGGGGGGTCGGGGAGAGACCCAGTACTTC.

This clonotype was counted at least ten times. The chain joins TRBV7-2 to TRBJ2-1; 7 bases fit TRBD2. Germline V gene lookup returns CDR1 SGHTA and CDR2 FQGNSA. This CDR3 region has 15 residues. V lost 2 bases and J lost 4; bases outside the gene matches: 5. CDR3 sequence reads: CASSLWGGVYNEQFF. As DNA, the CDR3 is TGTGCCAGCAGCTTATGGGGGGGGGTTTACAATGAGCAGTTCTTC. The variable domain in full, with the rest retrieved from reference TRBV7-2 and TRBJ2-1, is GAGVSQSPSNKVTEKGKDVELRCDPISGHTALYWYRQSLGQGLEFLIYFQGNSAPDKSGLPSDRFSAERTGGSVSTLTIQRTQQEDSAVYLCASSLWGGVYNEQFFGPGTRLTVL.

This clonotype was detected many times. J is TRBJ1-6 and V is TRBV21-1; no check of the table's D call, TRBD1, against the DNA was made. TRBV21-1 constitutes a pseudogene. The CDR3 has 14 amino acids. The CDR3 DNA sequence: TGTGCCAGCAGGACAGGGGCATATAATTCACCCCTCCACTTT. It is translated as CASRTGAYNSPLHF.

This chain uses TRBV7-9 with TRBJ2-7; D possibly corresponds to TRBD2 (5 bases). Trimming left V 4 bases short and J 2 bases short, with 18 bases between. The CDR3 spans 16 residues. The germline gives CDR1 SEHNR, CDR2 FQNEAQ (reference sequence). The CDR3 DNA is TGTGCCAGCAGCTCCCCCATCCGACTACCGACCTACGAGCAGTACGTC. This translates into CASSSPIRLPTYEQYV.

In this sample, this clonotype turned up once. This chain connects TRBV5-1 to TRBJ2-1; possibly TRBD1 for D (5 bases). The germline gives CDR1 SGHRS, CDR2 YFSETQ. This CDR3 is 18 amino acids long. The V gene lost 1 base and the J gene lost 0 bases, with 17 bases spanning the gap. The CDR3 sequence: CASSLSPIGQGSYNEQFF. DNA for the CDR3: TGCGCCAGCAGCTTGTCACCCATCGGGCAGGGCTCCTACAATGAGCAGTTCTTC.

The rearrangement joins TRBV11-2 to TRBJ2-7, with D uncertain. The CDR3 extends over 15 amino acids. The V end was cut by 8 bases, the J end by 2 bases, with 19 bases between. Germline CDR1 is SGHAT and CDR2 is FQNNGV. CDR3 sequence reads: CASPGLQPKPYEQYF. The CDR3 DNA reads as TGTGCCAGCCCCGGGTTGCAACCCAAACCCTACGAGCAGTACTTC. The variable domain in full, completed from reference TRBV11-2 and TRBJ2-7, reads EAGVAQSPRYKIIEKRQSVAFWCNPISGHATLYWYQQILGQGPKLLIQFQNNGVVDDSQLPKDRFSAERLKGVDSTLKIQPAKLEDSAVYLCASPGLQPKPYEQYFGPGTRLTVT.

This chain links TRBV27 with TRBJ1-1, with 8 bases lining up with TRBD1. The V and J ends lost 2 bases and 4 bases, in that order; junction bases with no gene match: 6. The CDR3 spans 15 residues. Germline lookup yields CDR1 MNHEY and CDR2 SMNVEV (reference sequence). CDR3 region: CASSLTTGAPTEAFF. CDR3 nucleotides: TGTGCCAGCAGTTTAACGACAGGGGCGCCCACTGAAGCTTTCTTT.

V and J are TRBV7-9 and TRBJ1-1; D call uncertain. V lost 5 bases, J lost 1 base, and 11 bases lay in between. The CDR3 loop spans 14 amino acids. Germline CDR1 reads SEHNR; CDR2 reads FQNEAQ (reference sequence). DNA for the CDR3: TGTGCCAGCAGCCGAAGTGGATCGAACACTGAAGCTTTCTTT. Residues: CASSRSGSNTEAFF.

This clonotype was counted a few times. J is TRBJ2-3 and V is TRBV5-1, with D perhaps TRBD1 (6 bases). Trimming stripped 1 base from V and 2 bases from J, with 11 bases between. The CDR3 is 15 amino acids. Germline V gene sequence: CDR1 SGHRS, CDR2 YFSETQ. The CDR3 nucleotides are TGCGCCAGCAGCTTGTTACAGGGATACACAGATACGCAGTATTTT. It yields the protein CASSLLQGYTDTQYF.

The J gene is TRBJ1-1, the V gene TRBV25-1, with D perhaps matching TRBD1 (6 bases). The germline gives CDR1 MGHDK, CDR2 SYGVNS. The V gene lost 3 bases and the J gene lost 2 bases, with 10 bases spanning the gap. CDR3 length equals 14 residues. This CDR3 is CASSDPGANTEAFF. As DNA, the CDR3 is TGTGCCAGCAGTGACCCGGGGGCCAACACTGAAGCTTTCTTT.

This clonotype was found many times. The chain links TRBV27 to TRBJ2-3; the D gene is possibly TRBD2 (6 bases). The V end lost 6 bases, the J end lost 2 bases, and 15 bases lay between the germline ends. Germline V CDR1 and CDR2: MNHEY, SMNVEV (reference sequence). This CDR3 is built from 15 residues. Written as DNA, the CDR3 is TGTGCCAGCAGGAAAGCTGGGACTTCCACAGATACGCAGTATTTT. Translated, it gives CASRKAGTSTDTQYF.